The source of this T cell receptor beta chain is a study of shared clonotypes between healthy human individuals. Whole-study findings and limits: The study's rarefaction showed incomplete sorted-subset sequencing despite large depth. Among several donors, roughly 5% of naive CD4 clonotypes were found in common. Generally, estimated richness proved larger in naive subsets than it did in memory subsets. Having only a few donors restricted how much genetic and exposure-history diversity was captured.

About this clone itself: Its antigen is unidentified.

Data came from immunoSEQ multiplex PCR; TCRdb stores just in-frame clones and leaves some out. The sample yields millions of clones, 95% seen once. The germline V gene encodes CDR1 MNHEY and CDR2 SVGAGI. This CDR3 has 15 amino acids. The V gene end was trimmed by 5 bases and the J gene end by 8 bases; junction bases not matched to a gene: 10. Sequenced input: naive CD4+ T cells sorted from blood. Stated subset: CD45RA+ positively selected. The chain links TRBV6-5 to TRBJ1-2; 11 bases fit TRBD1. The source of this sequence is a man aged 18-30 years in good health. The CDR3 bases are TGTGCCAGCAGTCACAGGACAGGGGGCGCAGGGGGCTACACCTTC. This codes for CASSHRTGGAGGYTF.